The entry below describes one TCR beta chain. Some clones are missing from TCRdb's copy, which holds only in-frame ones; the method was immunoSEQ multiplex PCR. Of over 40,000 clones in the sample, roughly 77% were seen once. These data are taken from a study of memory CD4+ T cells and cytomegalovirus serostatus. Germline values: CDR1 GTSNPN, CDR2 SVGIG (reference sequence). The CDR3 contains 15 residues. The V gene lost 2 bases and the J gene lost 4 bases, with 15 bases spanning the gap. The sort gate was single viable CD3+CD4+CD8-CD45RO+ cells for memory CD4+ T cells. After thawing, CD4+ T cells were positively selected.

The receptor was isolated from an adult in good health and CMV-seronegative. Material: memory CD4+ T cells from blood. V and J are TRBV30 and TRBJ1-5, with a possible D match to TRBD1 (5 bases). The DNA for the CDR3 is TGTGCCTGGAGTCTTAGGGACTCGTTAAATCAGCCCCAGCATTTT. Protein product: CAWSLRDSLNQPQHF.